What follows are 18 T cell receptor beta chains derived from one specimen sequenced in a study of early T cells in non-severe SARS-CoV-2 infection. TCRdb used MiXCR to reprocess the 5' RACE reads, holding one entry per CDR3 protein. Among tens of thousands of distinct CDR3 sequences listed, less than 15% were seen once. Sequencing used whole blood, obtained at baseline. These receptors were taken from an adult who was a healthcare worker with PCR-confirmed SARS-CoV-2 infection or an uninfected control (not recorded which).

In this sample, this clonotype turned up a few times. The chain links TRBV10-3 to TRBJ2-7, with TRBD2 matching over 8 bases. Germline lookup yields CDR1 ENHRY and CDR2 SYGVKD. V was pared by 4 bases and J by 2 bases, with 19 bases of the junction left unmatched. CDR3 length: 19 amino acids. The CDR3 nucleotides are TGTGCCATCAGTGGGGAGGTATGGCGGGAGGCCCCATCCCCCTACGAGCAGTACTTC. Encoded protein: CAISGEVWREAPSPYEQYF.

This clonotype was detected a few times. The rearrangement joins TRBV6-2 or TRBV6-3 to TRBJ2-7; 8 bases line up with TRBD2. Unmatched junction bases numbered 2, after V lost 2 bases and J lost 2 bases. Looked up from germline, CDR1 is MNHEY and CDR2 is SVGEGT. This CDR3 spans 14 amino acids. The CDR3, as DNA: TGTGCCAGCAGTTACCCGGGACTAGCCTACGAGCAGTACTTC. Translating it yields CASSYPGLAYEQYF.

This clonotype has at least ten counts. The chain has TRBV29-1 and TRBJ1-2; D is unresolved. Trimming pared 2 bases from V and 7 bases from J, leaving 2 bases between. This CDR3 has 9 residues. Germline lookup yields CDR1 SQVTM and CDR2 ANQGSEA. Here the CDR3 DNA reads TGCAGCGTTGAACCTGGCTACACCTTC. Translation: CSVEPGYTF.

The chain carries TRBV7-9 and TRBJ2-7; D is perhaps TRBD2 (6 bases). CDR1 is SEHNR, CDR2 FQNEAQ, per germline (reference sequence). V was clipped by 5 bases and J by 5 bases, with 10 bases between them. The CDR3 consists of 12 residues. DNA of the CDR3: TGTGCCAGCAGCATGGAGCGGGACGAGCAGTACTTC. Protein product: CASSMERDEQYF.

This clonotype has just a few counts. V usage is TRBV10-3 and J usage is TRBJ1-1, with D uncertain. The CDR3 length is 11 residues. Germline CDR1 reads ENHRY; CDR2 reads SYGVKD. The V end lost 8 bases, the J end lost 4 bases, and 8 bases lay between the germline ends. The CDR3 region is CAIRDTTEAFF. The CDR3 nucleotides are TGTGCCATCCGGGATACCACTGAAGCTTTCTTT.

CDR3 loop: CAWSQDGLVMNTEAFF. CDR3 bases: TGTGCCTGGAGTCAGGACGGACTAGTCATGAACACTGAAGCTTTCTTT. The chain employs TRBV30 and TRBJ1-1; D gene unclear. Trimming cost V 2 bases and J 0 bases, with 16 bases left between them. The CDR3 length is 16 residues. Germline CDR1 and CDR2: GTSNPN and SVGIG (reference sequence).

In regard to this clonotype: The junction does not match germline at one end; this may be a read error. The V and J genes are TRBV27 and TRBJ1-1, with a weak D call TRBD1 (5 bases). There are 14 residues in the CDR3. Germline-derived CDR1 and CDR2 are MNHEY and SMNVEV (reference sequence). The CDR3 spells CASCLRGSATEAFF. CDR3 DNA sequence: TGTGCCAGCTGTTTGAGGGGATCAGCCACTGAAGCTTTCTTT.

The chain combines TRBV27 with TRBJ1-1, with 9 bases identical to TRBD1. Per the germline V gene, CDR1 is MNHEY and CDR2 is SMNVEV (reference sequence). Unmatched junction bases numbered 0, after V lost 6 bases and J lost 1 base. The CDR3 runs to 13 residues. The CDR3 is CASRDRGNTEAFF. The CDR3 nucleotides read TGTGCCAGCAGGGACAGGGGGAACACTGAAGCTTTCTTT.

The V call is TRBV6-1, the J call TRBJ2-7, with D maybe TRBD1 (5 bases). There are 14 residues in the CDR3. With 6 bases removed from V and 4 bases from J, the gap between germline ends came to 16 bases. Germline V gene sequence: CDR1 MNHNS, CDR2 SASEGT. The CDR3 region is CASRPQELGYEQYF. CDR3 coding DNA: TGTGCCAGCAGACCACAGGAGTTAGGGTACGAGCAGTACTTC.

This clonotype was seen repeatedly, ten times or more. This rearrangement joins TRBV28 to TRBJ1-5; D is possibly TRBD1 (5 bases). The germline CDR1 and CDR2 sequences are MDHEN and SYDVKM. V was pared by 3 bases and J by 6 bases, with 15 bases between. This CDR3 has 15 amino acids. The CDR3 DNA sequence: TGTGCCAGCAGTTTCTCCAGGGTCGCGAGTCAGCCCCAGCATTTT. As protein: CASSFSRVASQPQHF.

The V call is TRBV27, the J call TRBJ2-7; D unclear. V shed 4 bases and J shed 11 bases, with 15 bases lying between them. This CDR3 region has 12 residues. CDR1 and CDR2 from the germline V gene are MNHEY and SMNVEV (reference sequence). This CDR3 is CASSSPPGVEYF. The CDR3 DNA follows: TGTGCCAGCAGTTCCCCCCCGGGCGTGGAGTACTTC.

J is TRBJ2-1 and V is TRBV3-1; 11 bases line up with TRBD2. The CDR3 has 16 residues. The V and J ends lost 4 bases and 7 bases, in that order; junction bases with no gene match: 9. From germline, CDR1 is LGHDT and CDR2 YNNKEL (reference sequence). CDR3 in amino acids: CASSPLTSGGRNEQFF. For the CDR3, the DNA is TGTGCCAGCAGCCCGCTCACTAGCGGGGGAAGAAATGAGCAGTTCTTC.

This clonotype has a handful of counts. V gene TRBV19 combines with J gene TRBJ2-1; D unclear. CDR3 length: 13 amino acids. Per the germline V gene, CDR1 is LNHDA and CDR2 is SQIVND (reference sequence). The germline V and J ends were trimmed by 3 bases and 3 bases, with 6 bases remaining between them. CDR3 DNA sequence: TGTGCCAGTAGTATCTCCAACTACAATGAGCAGTTCTTC. It is translated as CASSISNYNEQFF. The full variable domain, with the rest looked up from reference TRBV19 and TRBJ2-1, is DGGITQSPKYLFRKEGQNVTLSCEQNLNHDAMYWYRQDPGQGLRLIYYSQIVNDFQKGDIAEGYSVSREKKESFPLTVTSAQKNPTAFYLCASSISNYNEQFFGPGTRLTVL.

This clonotype was observed a few times. The chain uses TRBV2 and TRBJ1-2; unclear D gene. This CDR3 is 12 amino acids long. Germline V gives CDR1 SNHLY, CDR2 FYNNEI. With 4 bases removed from V and 4 bases from J, the gap between germline ends came to 7 bases. CDR3 sequence (DNA): TGTGCCAGCAGTGCAGTAACCTATGGCTACACCTTC. Amino acid sequence: CASSAVTYGYTF.

There are many counts of this clonotype. The chain links TRBV27 to TRBJ2-1; D remains unclear. CDR1 is MNHEY and CDR2 is SMNVEV in the germline V gene (reference sequence). CDR3 length: 12 amino acids. V shed 6 bases and J shed 6 bases, with 9 bases lying between them. The CDR3 coding sequence is TGTGCCAGCAGCACCACTGGCAATGAGCAGTTCTTC. This gives the protein CASSTTGNEQFF.

This clonotype came up a few times. The genes are TRBV7-9 and TRBJ1-1; D unclear. V shed 2 bases and J shed 6 bases, with 7 bases lying between them. Germline lookup yields CDR1 SEHNR and CDR2 FQNEAQ (reference sequence). This CDR3 spans 12 amino acids. CDR3 sequence reads: CASSLTPAEAFF. DNA for the CDR3: TGTGCCAGCAGCTTAACACCGGCTGAAGCTTTCTTT.

This clonotype was observed a few times. The chain has TRBV20-1 and TRBJ2-7; D might be TRBD2 (7 bases). Germline-derived CDR1 and CDR2 are DFQATT and SNEGSKA (reference sequence). Trimming removed 0 bases from V and 2 bases from J, with 14 bases in between. There are 15 residues in the CDR3. CDR3 nucleotide sequence: TGCAGTGCTAGAGAGCGGGGAGGGACACCCTACGAGCAGTACTTC. It yields the protein CSARERGGTPYEQYF.

This chain uses TRBV29-1 with TRBJ1-1; tentative D call: TRBD1 (6 bases). This CDR3 is 13 amino acids long. The germline gives CDR1 SQVTM, CDR2 ANQGSEA. V was pared by 0 bases and J by 7 bases, with 12 bases between. The CDR3 nucleotides are TGCAGCGTTGAAGATCAGGGACACTATGAAGCTTTCTTT. Protein sequence: CSVEDQGHYEAFF.